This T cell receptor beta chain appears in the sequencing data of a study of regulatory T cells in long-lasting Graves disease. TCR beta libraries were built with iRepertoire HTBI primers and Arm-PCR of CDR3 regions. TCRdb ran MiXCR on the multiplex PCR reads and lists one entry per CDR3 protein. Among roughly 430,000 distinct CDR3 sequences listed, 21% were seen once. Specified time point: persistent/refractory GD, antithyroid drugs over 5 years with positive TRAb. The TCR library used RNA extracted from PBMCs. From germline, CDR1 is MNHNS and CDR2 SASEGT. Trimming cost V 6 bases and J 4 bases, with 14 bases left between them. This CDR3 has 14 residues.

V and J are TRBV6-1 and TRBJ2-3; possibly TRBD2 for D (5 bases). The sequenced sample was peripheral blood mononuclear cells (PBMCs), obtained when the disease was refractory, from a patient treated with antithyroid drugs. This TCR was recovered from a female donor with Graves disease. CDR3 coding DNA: TGTGCCAGCAGGGGCACTAGGACGGCAGATACGCAGTATTTT. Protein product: CASRGTRTADTQYF.